One TCR beta chain is described in this entry. The antigen remains unidentified. The record originates from a study of beta chain features in type 1 diabetes. Notes on the study in general: Type 1 diabetes patients had TCRB CDR3s that were shorter (moderately but significantly so) in all four CD4+ subsets.

Each of the CD4+ naive, central memory, regulatory and stem cell-like memory populations was sorted via CD45RO/CCR7/CD25/CD127/CD95/CD27. Expressed TCRB transcripts were sequenced because the isolated RNA had all been reverse transcribed beforehand. Method: immunoSEQ multiplex PCR; TCRdb's copy keeps in-frame clones and lacks some. Of roughly 700,000 clones in the sample, roughly 13% are singletons; the top ten hold about 0.02%. Germline-derived CDR1 and CDR2 are MGHDK and SYGVNS. The V end was cut by 4 bases, the J end by 0 bases, with 10 bases between. The CDR3 contains 15 residues. Sequenced material: naive CD4+ T cells from blood. This clonotype was sampled from a man aged 18 to 29 with type 1 diabetes. This chain uses TRBV25-1 with TRBJ1-3, with D perhaps TRBD1 (6 bases). The CDR3 reads CASSATGISGNTIYF. CDR3 sequence (DNA): TGTGCCAGCAGTGCGACAGGAATCTCTGGAAACACCATATATTTT.